Sequencing of this T cell receptor (beta chain) was carried out in a study of preoperative IRX-2 immunotherapy in early breast cancer. The sample's treatment: preoperative locoregional IRX-2 cytokine immunotherapy. Assay: immunoSEQ multiplex PCR; the TCRdb copy retains only in-frame clones and omits some. This table has some 32,000 clones, 80% to 85% appearing once. The CDR3 runs to 14 residues. J gave up 3 bases and V 4 bases, and 4 bases lay outside the gene matches. The germline gives CDR1 KGHSH, CDR2 LQKENI. The material was lymph node tissue, obtained from a patient treated with IRX-2 immunotherapy. The V call is TRBV18, the J call TRBJ1-1; TRBD1 matches 8 bases. The source of this sequence is a human donor with breast cancer. CDR3 in amino acids: CASSRAGQDTEAFF. CDR3 DNA: TGTGCCAGCTCACGGGCGGGACAGGACACTGAAGCTTTCTTT.